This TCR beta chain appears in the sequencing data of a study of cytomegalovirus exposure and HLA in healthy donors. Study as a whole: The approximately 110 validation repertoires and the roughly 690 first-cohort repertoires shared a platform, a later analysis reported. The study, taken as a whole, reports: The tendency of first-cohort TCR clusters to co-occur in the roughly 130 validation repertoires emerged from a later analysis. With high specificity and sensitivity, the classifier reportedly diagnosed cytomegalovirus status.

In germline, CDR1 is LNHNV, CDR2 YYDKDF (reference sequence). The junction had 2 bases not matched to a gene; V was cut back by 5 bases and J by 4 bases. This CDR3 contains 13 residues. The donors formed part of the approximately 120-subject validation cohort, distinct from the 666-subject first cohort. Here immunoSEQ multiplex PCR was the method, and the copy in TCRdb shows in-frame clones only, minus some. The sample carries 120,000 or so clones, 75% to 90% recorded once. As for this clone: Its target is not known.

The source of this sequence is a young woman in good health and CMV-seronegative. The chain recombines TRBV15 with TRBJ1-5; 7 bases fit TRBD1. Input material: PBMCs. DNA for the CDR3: TGTGCCACCAGCCCGGGACAGAATCAGCCCCAGCATTTT. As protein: CATSPGQNQPQHF.